This TCR beta chain is from a study of shared T cell receptors in the human thymus. Data came from immunoSEQ multiplex PCR; TCRdb stores just in-frame clones and leaves some out. This sample has roughly 560,000 clones; 70% to 80% occur once, and the top ten carry roughly 0.013%. The sample was also reused in another study, on human thymus T cells. That study reports: Corrective surgery for congenital heart defects was being performed on the healthy Finnish infants who served as donors. Thymic resections from corrective heart surgery supplied the tissue. Biased V and J segment usage appeared in thymus and peripheral blood. Unrelated individuals were reported by related research to share highly overlapping thymic repertoires.

The receptor comes from a boy younger than two with a congenital heart defect. What was sequenced was thymocytes.

The CDR3 sequence: CSVDVGTSGRAYNEQFF. Here the CDR3 DNA reads TGCAGCGTTGACGTCGGGACTAGCGGGAGGGCCTACAATGAGCAGTTCTTC. The genes are TRBV29-1 and TRBJ2-1, with 16 nucleotides matching TRBD2. CDR3 length equals 17 residues. Germline V gene sequence: CDR1 SQVTM, CDR2 ANQGSEA. With V trimmed by 3 bases and J by 2 bases, 4 bases remained unmatched.